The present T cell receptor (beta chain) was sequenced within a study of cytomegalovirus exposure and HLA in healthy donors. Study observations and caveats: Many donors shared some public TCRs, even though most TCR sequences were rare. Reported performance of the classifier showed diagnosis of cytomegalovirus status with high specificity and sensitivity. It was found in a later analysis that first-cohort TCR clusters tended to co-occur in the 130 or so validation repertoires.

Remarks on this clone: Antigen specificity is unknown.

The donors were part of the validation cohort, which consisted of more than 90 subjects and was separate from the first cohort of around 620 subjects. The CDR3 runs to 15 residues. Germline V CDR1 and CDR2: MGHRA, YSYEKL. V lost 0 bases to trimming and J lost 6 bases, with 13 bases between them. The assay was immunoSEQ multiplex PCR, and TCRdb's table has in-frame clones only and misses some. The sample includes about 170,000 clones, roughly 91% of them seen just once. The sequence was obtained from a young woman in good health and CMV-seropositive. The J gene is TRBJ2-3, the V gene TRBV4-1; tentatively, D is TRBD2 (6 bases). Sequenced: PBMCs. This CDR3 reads CASSQDGGLGDTQYF. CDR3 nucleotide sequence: TGCGCCAGCAGCCAAGACGGAGGGCTCGGGGATACGCAGTATTTT.